This entry describes one T cell receptor beta chain. Its antigen remains unknown. Trimming cost V 5 bases and J 2 bases, with 6 bases left between them. Per germline, CDR1 LNHDA and CDR2 SQIVND (reference sequence). This CDR3 is 12 amino acids long. The data were obtained in a study of shared clonotypes between healthy human individuals. General study results and limits: As a rule, naive subsets had a larger estimated richness than memory subsets. Exclusively blood specimens were collected; tissue repertoires likely differ. The donor pool, a small one, limited the genetic and exposure-history diversity represented.

Here immunoSEQ multiplex PCR was the method, and the copy in TCRdb shows in-frame clones only, minus some. The sample carries roughly 530,000 clones, 90% to 97% recorded once. V is TRBV19 and J is TRBJ1-1, with D unclear. This TCR was recovered from a woman between 25 and 40 years old in good health. Input material: naive CD4+ T cells sorted from blood. Specified subset: CD45RA+ positively selected. CDR3 sequence: CASSSRNTEAFF. The CDR3, as DNA: TGTGCCAGTAGTTCCCGTAACACTGAAGCTTTCTTT.